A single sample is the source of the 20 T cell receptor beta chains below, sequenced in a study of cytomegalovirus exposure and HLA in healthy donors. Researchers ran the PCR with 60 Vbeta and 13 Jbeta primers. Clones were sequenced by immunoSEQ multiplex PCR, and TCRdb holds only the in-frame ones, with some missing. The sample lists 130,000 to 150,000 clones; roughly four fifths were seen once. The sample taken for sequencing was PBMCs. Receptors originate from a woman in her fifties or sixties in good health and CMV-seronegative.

The CDR3 region is CASSVPRGVNSYNSPLHF. CDR3 sequence (DNA): TGTGCCAGCAGCGTACCCCGGGGGGTAAACTCCTATAATTCACCCCTCCACTTT. The chain employs TRBV7-2 and TRBJ1-6; perhaps TRBD1 as D (5 bases). CDR1 and CDR2 from the germline V gene are SGHTA and FQGNSA. The CDR3 loop spans 18 amino acids. V was clipped by 5 bases and J by 0 bases, with 17 bases between them. The full variable domain, with the rest looked up from reference TRBV7-2 and TRBJ1-6, is GAGVSQSPSNKVTEKGKDVELRCDPISGHTALYWYRQSLGQGLEFLIYFQGNSAPDKSGLPSDRFSAERTGGSVSTLTIQRTQQEDSAVYLCASSVPRGVNSYNSPLHFGNGTRLTVT.

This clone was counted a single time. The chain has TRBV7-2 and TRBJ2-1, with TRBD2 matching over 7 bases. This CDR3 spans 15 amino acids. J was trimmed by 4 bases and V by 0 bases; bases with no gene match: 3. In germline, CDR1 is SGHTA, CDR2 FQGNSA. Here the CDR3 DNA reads TGTGCCAGCAGCTTAGCGGGGGGGAGGTACAATGAGCAGTTCTTC. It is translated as CASSLAGGRYNEQFF.

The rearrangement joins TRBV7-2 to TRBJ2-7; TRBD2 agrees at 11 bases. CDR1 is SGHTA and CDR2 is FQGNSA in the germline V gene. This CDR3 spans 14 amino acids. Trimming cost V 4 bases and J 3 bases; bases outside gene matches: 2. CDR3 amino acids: CASSSGLADYEQYF. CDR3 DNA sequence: TGTGCCAGCAGCTCGGGACTAGCGGACTACGAGCAGTACTTC.

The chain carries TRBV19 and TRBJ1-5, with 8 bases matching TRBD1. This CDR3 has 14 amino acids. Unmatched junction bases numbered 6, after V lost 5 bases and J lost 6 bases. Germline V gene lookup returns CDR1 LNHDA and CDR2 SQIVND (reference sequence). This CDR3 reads CASSLDRVFQPQHF. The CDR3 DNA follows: TGTGCCAGTAGTTTGGACAGGGTGTTTCAGCCCCAGCATTTT. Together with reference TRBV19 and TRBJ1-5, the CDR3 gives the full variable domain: DGGITQSPKYLFRKEGQNVTLSCEQNLNHDAMYWYRQDPGQGLRLIYYSQIVNDFQKGDIAEGYSVSREKKESFPLTVTSAQKNPTAFYLCASSLDRVFQPQHFGDGTRLSIL.

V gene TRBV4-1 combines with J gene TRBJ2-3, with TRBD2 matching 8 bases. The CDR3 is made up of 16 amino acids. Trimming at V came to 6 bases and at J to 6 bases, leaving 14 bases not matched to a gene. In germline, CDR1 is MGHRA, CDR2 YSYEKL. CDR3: CASRPYLLAVGDTQYF. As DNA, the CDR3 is TGCGCCAGCAGGCCGTACCTACTAGCGGTAGGCGATACGCAGTATTTT.

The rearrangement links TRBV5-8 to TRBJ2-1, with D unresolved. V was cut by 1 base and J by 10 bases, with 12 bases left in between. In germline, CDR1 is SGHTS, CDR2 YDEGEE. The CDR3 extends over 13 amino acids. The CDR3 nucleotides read TGTGCCAGCAGCTTGCCCCATTTGGGCGAGCAGTTCTTC. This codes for CASSLPHLGEQFF.

DNA of the CDR3: TGTGCTACCCCCAGGGGAGACCGCCAAGAGACCCAGTACTTC. As protein: CATPRGDRQETQYF. The genes are TRBV11-3 and TRBJ2-5, with D tentatively TRBD1 (6 bases). Germline V lookup: CDR1 SGHNT, CDR2 YENEEA. This CDR3 comprises 14 residues.

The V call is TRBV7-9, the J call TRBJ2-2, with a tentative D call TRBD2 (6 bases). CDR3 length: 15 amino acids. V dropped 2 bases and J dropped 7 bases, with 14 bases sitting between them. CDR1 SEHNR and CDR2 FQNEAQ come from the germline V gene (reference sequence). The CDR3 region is CASSLNIPEGGELFF. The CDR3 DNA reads TGTGCCAGCAGCTTAAATATCCCGGAGGGCGGGGAGCTGTTTTTT.

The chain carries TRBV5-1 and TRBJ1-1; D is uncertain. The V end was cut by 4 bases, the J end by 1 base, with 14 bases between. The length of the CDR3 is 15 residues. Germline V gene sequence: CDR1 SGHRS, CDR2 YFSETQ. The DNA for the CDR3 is TGCGCCAGCAGCACACCGGGAACGTCGAACACTGAAGCTTTCTTT. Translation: CASSTPGTSNTEAFF.

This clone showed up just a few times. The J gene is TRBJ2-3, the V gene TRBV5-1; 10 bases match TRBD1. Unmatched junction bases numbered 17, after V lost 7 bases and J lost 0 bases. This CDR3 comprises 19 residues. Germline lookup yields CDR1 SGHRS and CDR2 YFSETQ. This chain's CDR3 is CASRTGTGEFRVSTDTQYF. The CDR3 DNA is TGCGCCAGCCGGACCGGGACAGGGGAATTTCGAGTAAGCACAGATACGCAGTATTTT.

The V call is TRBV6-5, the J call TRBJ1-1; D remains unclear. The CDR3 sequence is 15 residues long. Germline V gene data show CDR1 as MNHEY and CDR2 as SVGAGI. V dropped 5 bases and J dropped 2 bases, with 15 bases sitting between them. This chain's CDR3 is CASSPRGKANTEAFF. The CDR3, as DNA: TGTGCCAGCAGTCCCCGGGGAAAGGCTAACACTGAAGCTTTCTTT.

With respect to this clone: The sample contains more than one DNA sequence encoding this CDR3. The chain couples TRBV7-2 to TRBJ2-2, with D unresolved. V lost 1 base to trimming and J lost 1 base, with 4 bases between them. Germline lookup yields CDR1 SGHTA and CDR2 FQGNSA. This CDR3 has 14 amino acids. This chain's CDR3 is CASSLGQNTGELFF. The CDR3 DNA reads TGTGCCAGCAGCTTAGGGCAGAACACCGGGGAGCTGTTTTTT.

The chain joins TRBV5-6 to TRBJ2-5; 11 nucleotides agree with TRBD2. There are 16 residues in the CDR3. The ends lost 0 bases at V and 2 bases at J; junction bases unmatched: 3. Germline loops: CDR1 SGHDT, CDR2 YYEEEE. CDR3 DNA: TGTGCCAGCAGCTTGGGACTAGCGGGGAGACAAGAGACCCAGTACTTC. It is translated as CASSLGLAGRQETQYF.

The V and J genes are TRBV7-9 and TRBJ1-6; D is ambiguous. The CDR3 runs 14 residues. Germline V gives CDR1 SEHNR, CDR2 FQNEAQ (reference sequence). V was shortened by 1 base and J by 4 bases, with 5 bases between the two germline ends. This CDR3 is CASSLEQYNSPLHF. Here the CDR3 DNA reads TGTGCCAGCAGCTTAGAACAGTATAATTCACCCCTCCACTTT.

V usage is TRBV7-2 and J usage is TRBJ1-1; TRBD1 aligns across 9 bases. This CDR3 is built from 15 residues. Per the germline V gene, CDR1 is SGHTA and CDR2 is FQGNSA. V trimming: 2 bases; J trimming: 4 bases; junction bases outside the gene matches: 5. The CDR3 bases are TGTGCCAGCAGCTTATGGACAGGGGAACTCACTGAAGCTTTCTTT. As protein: CASSLWTGELTEAFF.

This CDR3 reads CASILTSGGRYEQYF. DNA of the CDR3: TGTGCCAGCATCCTAACTAGCGGGGGTAGATACGAGCAGTACTTC. This chain connects TRBV6-5 to TRBJ2-7; 11 positions match TRBD2. CDR1 and CDR2 (germline): MNHEY, SVGAGI. The CDR3 runs 15 residues. Trimming took 7 bases from V and 4 from J; bases not matched to a gene: 9.

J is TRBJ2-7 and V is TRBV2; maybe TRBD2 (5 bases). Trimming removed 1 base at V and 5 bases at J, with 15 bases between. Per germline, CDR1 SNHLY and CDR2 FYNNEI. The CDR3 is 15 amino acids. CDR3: CASSEGRLRADEQYF. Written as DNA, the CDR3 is TGTGCCAGCAGTGAAGGTCGGCTTCGAGCGGACGAGCAGTACTTC.

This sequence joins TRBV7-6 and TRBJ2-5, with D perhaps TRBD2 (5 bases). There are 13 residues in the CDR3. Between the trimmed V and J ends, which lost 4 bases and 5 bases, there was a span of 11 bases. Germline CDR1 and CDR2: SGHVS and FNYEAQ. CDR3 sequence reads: CASSYIPGETQYF. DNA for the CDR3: TGTGCCAGCAGCTACATTCCGGGGGAGACCCAGTACTTC.

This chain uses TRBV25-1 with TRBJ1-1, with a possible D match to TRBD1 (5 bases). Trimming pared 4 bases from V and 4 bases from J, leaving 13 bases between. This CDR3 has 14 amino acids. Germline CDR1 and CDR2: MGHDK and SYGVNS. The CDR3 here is CASSGGGLGTEAFF. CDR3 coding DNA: TGTGCCAGCAGTGGGGGGGGTTTAGGCACTGAAGCTTTCTTT.

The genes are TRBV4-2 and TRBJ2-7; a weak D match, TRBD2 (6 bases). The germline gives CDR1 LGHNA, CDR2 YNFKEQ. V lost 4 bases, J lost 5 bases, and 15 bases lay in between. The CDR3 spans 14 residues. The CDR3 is CASSPGLLRDEQYF. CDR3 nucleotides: TGTGCCAGCAGCCCGGGACTCCTGAGGGACGAGCAGTACTTC.